These 27 T cell receptor beta chains came from one sample sequenced in a study of T cells and Merkel cell carcinoma outcomes. Clones were read by immunoSEQ multiplex PCR, and TCRdb kept only the in-frame ones, dropping some. The sample has about 3,000 clones, roughly 96% seen once. Source material: tumor tissue from Merkel cell carcinoma. The source of these receptors is a human donor with Merkel cell carcinoma.

Notes on this clone: Sequence at one end of the junction differs from germline and may be a read error. The chain employs TRBV11-2 and TRBJ2-2, with D perhaps TRBD2 (6 bases). Germline V gene data show CDR1 as SGHAT and CDR2 as FQNNGV. The CDR3 is 15 amino acids. The CDR3 DNA is TGTGCCAGCACCTTCCTGGGGGGAATGGTCGGGAAGCTGTTTTTT. It yields the protein CASTFLGGMVGKLFF. The whole variable domain, filled in from reference TRBV11-2 and TRBJ2-2, reads EAGVAQSPRYKIIEKRQSVAFWCNPISGHATLYWYQQILGQGPKLLIQFQNNGVVDDSQLPKDRFSAERLKGVDSTLKIQPAKLEDSAVYLCASTFLGGMVGKLFFGEGSRLTVL.

V and J are TRBV5-1 and TRBJ1-4; tentatively, D is TRBD1 (6 bases). Trimming pared 5 bases from V and 1 base from J, leaving 12 bases between. From germline, CDR1 is SGHRS and CDR2 YFSETQ. The CDR3 extends over 15 amino acids. The CDR3 reads CASREIGGTNEKLFF. The CDR3 region has the DNA TGCGCCAGCAGGGAGATAGGGGGAACTAATGAAAAACTGTTTTTT.

This sequence joins TRBV14 and TRBJ2-1; D is uncertain. Per the germline V gene, CDR1 is SGHDN and CDR2 is FVKESK. The CDR3 is 13 amino acids. Trimming removed 4 bases at V and 7 bases at J, with 11 bases between. The CDR3 DNA sequence: TGTGCCAGCAGCCTGGTGGGCTGGAATGAGCAGTTCTTC. Protein product: CASSLVGWNEQFF.

V and J are TRBV5-6 and TRBJ2-7, with 7 bases aligning to TRBD2. V lost 4 bases and J lost 0; bases outside the gene matches: 10. The CDR3 contains 16 residues. Germline-derived CDR1 and CDR2 are SGHDT and YYEEEE. The CDR3 DNA follows: TGTGCCAGCAGCCACACTAAGCGGGAAAGCTCCTACGAGCAGTACTTC. Encoded protein: CASSHTKRESSYEQYF.

The chain combines TRBV5-1 with TRBJ1-1, with no clear D. The germline V gene encodes CDR1 SGHRS and CDR2 YFSETQ. This CDR3 spans 15 amino acids. The V end lost 1 base, the J end lost 0 bases, and 10 bases lay between the germline ends. The CDR3 sequence: CASSLRPTLNTEAFF. For the CDR3, the DNA is TGCGCCAGCAGCTTGAGGCCCACCTTGAACACTGAAGCTTTCTTT. The full variable domain, in which reference TRBV5-1 and TRBJ1-1 provide the parts outside the CDR3, is KAGVTQTPRYLIKTRGQQVTLSCSPISGHRSVSWYQQTPGQGLQFLFEYFSETQRNKGNFPGRFSGRQFSNSRSEMNVSTLELGDSALYLCASSLRPTLNTEAFFGQGTRLTVV.

This rearrangement joins TRBV9 to TRBJ1-3; weak D call: TRBD1 (6 bases). The ends were cut back, 0 bases at V and 4 bases at J, with 14 bases in the middle. CDR3 length: 16 residues. Germline V lookup: CDR1 SGDLS, CDR2 YYNGEE. CDR3 coding DNA: TGTGCCAGCAGCGTAGGGGTTCGGGGGCGCGGAAACACCATATATTTT. Residues: CASSVGVRGRGNTIYF.

V and J are TRBV18 and TRBJ2-4; no firm D call. The CDR3 consists of 16 residues. CDR1 and CDR2 from the germline V gene are KGHSH and LQKENI. The V end lost 4 bases, the J end lost 0 bases, and 13 bases lay between the germline ends. The CDR3, as DNA: TGTGCCAGCTCACAACCGCTACGAGGAGCCAAAAACATTCAGTACTTC. It codes for CASSQPLRGAKNIQYF.

The J gene is TRBJ2-7, the V gene TRBV11-3; D call uncertain. CDR3 length: 13 amino acids. The germline CDR1 and CDR2 sequences are SGHNT and YENEEA. V gave up 1 base and J gave up 6 bases, with 10 bases separating them. The CDR3 DNA reads as TGTGCCAGCAGCTTAGCGCAGGAAAGCGAGCAGTACTTC. Translating it yields CASSLAQESEQYF. The full variable domain, rest sourced from reference TRBV11-3 and TRBJ2-7, is EAGVVQSPRYKIIEKKQPVAFWCNPISGHNTLYWYLQNLGQGPELLIRYENEEAVDDSQLPKDRFSAERLKGVDSTLKIQPAELGDSAVYLCASSLAQESEQYFGPGTRLTVT.

The chain links TRBV15 to TRBJ1-4, with D possibly matching TRBD1 (6 bases). Germline CDR1 and CDR2: LNHNV and YYDKDF (reference sequence). Trimming removed 0 bases from V and 4 bases from J, with 15 bases in between. This CDR3 spans 17 amino acids. CDR3 region: CATSRDHSLGGNEKLFF. The CDR3 coding sequence is TGTGCCACCAGCAGAGATCACTCCTTAGGGGGTAATGAAAAACTGTTTTTT.

The chain carries TRBV20-1 and TRBJ1-1; unclear D gene. The CDR3 extends over 11 amino acids. The germline CDR1 and CDR2 sequences are DFQATT and SNEGSKA (reference sequence). V shed 6 bases and J shed 11 bases, with 16 bases lying between them. The CDR3 region is CSASAGDRAFF. CDR3 DNA sequence: TGCAGTGCCTCGGCCGGGGATAGGGCTTTCTTT.

J is TRBJ1-2 and V is TRBV27; the D gene is possibly TRBD1 (5 bases). V was trimmed by 9 bases and J by 4 bases, leaving 6 bases between them. Germline CDR1 is MNHEY and CDR2 is SMNVEV (reference sequence). The CDR3 spans 10 residues. The CDR3 sequence: CARRGYGYTF. The CDR3 nucleotides are TGTGCCAGAAGGGGCTATGGCTACACCTTC.

This chain uses TRBV28 with TRBJ2-7, with D unclear. This CDR3 is built from 14 residues. The germline gives CDR1 MDHEN, CDR2 SYDVKM. V was clipped by 3 bases and J by 7 bases, with 16 bases between them. CDR3 in amino acids: CASSFNGRYGEQYF. As DNA, the CDR3 is TGTGCCAGCAGTTTTAACGGCAGGTACGGGGAGCAGTACTTC. Using reference TRBV28 and TRBJ2-7 for the parts outside the CDR3, the full variable domain is DVKVTQSSRYLVKRTGEKVFLECVQDMDHENMFWYRQDPGLGLRLIYFSYDVKMKEKGDIPEGYSVSREKKERFSLILESASTNQTSMYLCASSFNGRYGEQYFGPGTRLTVT.

This clone was seen just once. This chain uses TRBV10-3 with TRBJ1-1; no reliable D call. The length of the CDR3 is 13 residues. Germline lookup yields CDR1 ENHRY and CDR2 SYGVKD. Trimming took off 9 bases at V and 1 base at J, with 12 bases between the two ends. The CDR3 sequence is CAIGSVPNTEAFF. In DNA form, the CDR3 reads TGTGCCATAGGTTCTGTCCCGAACACTGAAGCTTTCTTT.

This rearrangement joins TRBV7-2 to TRBJ2-7; the D is unclear. Germline CDR1 reads SGHTA; CDR2 reads FQGNSA. Trimming removed 2 bases at V and 6 bases at J, with 5 bases between. The CDR3 totals 11 residues. CDR3 loop: CASSLSGEQYF. In nucleotides, the CDR3 is TGTGCCAGCAGCTTATCTGGCGAGCAGTACTTC.

The rearrangement joins TRBV2 to TRBJ2-1; TRBD2 is a possible D gene (5 bases). The V gene's germline CDR1 is SNHLY and CDR2 FYNNEI. The CDR3 totals 15 residues. V lost 7 bases and J lost 0, with 13 bases in between. The CDR3 region is CASTAGSSSYNEQFF. The CDR3 coding sequence is TGTGCCAGCACCGCGGGCTCCAGCTCCTACAATGAGCAGTTCTTC.

The chain is built from TRBV5-1 and TRBJ1-4; TRBD1 matches 7 bases. CDR1 and CDR2 (germline): SGHRS, YFSETQ. The CDR3 consists of 16 residues. V gave up 0 bases and J gave up 2 bases; unmatched junction bases: 4. The CDR3 reads CASSLGQGSTNEKLFF. As DNA, the CDR3 is TGCGCCAGCAGCTTGGGACAGGGTTCCACTAATGAAAAACTGTTTTTT.

This clone came up once. CDR3 sequence: CASSPTPTDTQYF. For the CDR3, the DNA is TGTGCCAGCAGCCCGACCCCCACAGATACGCAGTATTTT. V is TRBV27 and J is TRBJ2-3; unclear D gene. The CDR3 is made up of 13 amino acids. Germline lookup yields CDR1 MNHEY and CDR2 SMNVEV (reference sequence). The V gene lost 6 bases and the J gene lost 2 bases, with 9 bases spanning the gap.

The chain is built from TRBV5-4 and TRBJ2-2; D perhaps matches TRBD2 (5 bases). This CDR3 has 12 amino acids. The V gene lost 4 bases and the J gene lost 6 bases, with 7 bases spanning the gap. From germline, CDR1 is SGHNT and CDR2 YYREEE (reference sequence). As DNA, the CDR3 is TGTGCCAGCAGCGTTAGCGCCGGGGAGCTGTTTTTT. It specifies CASSVSAGELFF.

The CDR3 reads CASSRRGGDLYNEQFF. The DNA for the CDR3 is TGTGCCAGTAGTCGGCGCGGCGGAGATCTCTACAATGAGCAGTTCTTC. The chain combines TRBV19 with TRBJ2-1; no reliable D call. Germline assignment: CDR1 LNHDA and CDR2 SQIVND (reference sequence). Trimming stripped 5 bases from V and 3 bases from J, with 17 bases between. CDR3 size: 16 residues.

The chain uses TRBV5-1 and TRBJ2-1; no definite D call. The length of the CDR3 is 15 residues. Germline assignment: CDR1 SGHRS and CDR2 YFSETQ. Deletions cut 5 bases from V and 1 base from J, with 13 bases between. Written as DNA, the CDR3 is TGCGCCAGCAGTCCGACCCAGGTATCCTACAATGAGCAGTTCTTC. Translation: CASSPTQVSYNEQFF. The variable domain in full, with the rest retrieved from reference TRBV5-1 and TRBJ2-1, is KAGVTQTPRYLIKTRGQQVTLSCSPISGHRSVSWYQQTPGQGLQFLFEYFSETQRNKGNFPGRFSGRQFSNSRSEMNVSTLELGDSALYLCASSPTQVSYNEQFFGPGTRLTVL.

The chain joins TRBV19 to TRBJ2-2, with 7 bases aligning to TRBD1. V gave up 5 bases and J gave up 5 bases; unmatched junction bases: 5. The CDR3 covers 14 residues. Looked up from germline, CDR1 is LNHDA and CDR2 is SQIVND (reference sequence). The CDR3 protein is CASSQGVRTGELFF. The CDR3 bases are TGTGCCAGTAGTCAGGGGGTAAGAACCGGGGAGCTGTTTTTT.

The chain recombines TRBV9 with TRBJ2-7, with no clear D. The CDR3 has 15 residues. Germline-derived CDR1 and CDR2 are SGDLS and YYNGEE. V was trimmed by 0 bases and J by 0 bases, leaving 10 bases between them. For the CDR3, the DNA is TGTGCCAGCAGCGTAGGCCCAGAGAGCTCCTACGAGCAGTACTTC. It translates to CASSVGPESSYEQYF.

This clone appeared once. This sequence joins TRBV14 and TRBJ2-2; D remains unclear. Trimming left V 5 bases short and J 6 bases short, with 13 bases between. This CDR3 contains 14 residues. Germline V gene data show CDR1 as SGHDN and CDR2 as FVKESK. The CDR3 DNA reads TGTGCCAGCAGCTACAGCCGGCGCTCCGGGGAGCTGTTTTTT. It encodes CASSYSRRSGELFF.

A word on this clone: This likely comes from a read error, as the CDR3 has no conserved phenylalanine or tryptophan at its end. This chain connects TRBV18 to TRBJ1-3, with 8 bases matching TRBD1. Germline V gives CDR1 KGHSH, CDR2 LQKENI. The CDR3 covers 16 residues. The trim removed 2 bases at V and 4 bases at J, leaving 7 bases unmatched. This CDR3 reads CASSPLSDRGGNTIYV. The CDR3 bases are TGTGCCAGCTCACCATTATCTGACAGGGGAGGAAACACCATATATGTT.

The count of this clone is one. The gene calls are TRBV20-1 and TRBJ1-2; D is undetermined. This CDR3 comprises 10 residues. Germline V gives CDR1 DFQATT, CDR2 SNEGSKA (reference sequence). The V end was cut by 6 bases, the J end by 4 bases, with 6 bases between. The CDR3 sequence: CSALAYGYTF. The CDR3 coding sequence is TGCAGTGCCCTCGCCTATGGCTACACCTTC.

CDR3 nucleotides: TGTGCCAGTAGTATCGAAAGGGGACCTTGGCCCCAGCATTTT. Protein sequence: CASSIERGPWPQHF. The chain is built from TRBV19 and TRBJ1-5, with TRBD1 as a possible D gene (5 bases). Germline CDR1 is LNHDA and CDR2 is SQIVND (reference sequence). Trimming left V 3 bases short and J 9 bases short, with 15 bases between. CDR3 length: 14 amino acids.

The J gene is TRBJ2-5, the V gene TRBV5-1; either TRBD1 or TRBD2 may supply D (6 bases each). Deletions cut 5 bases from V and 5 bases from J, with 16 bases between. In germline, CDR1 is SGHRS, CDR2 YFSETQ. The CDR3 length is 14 residues. The CDR3 nucleotides read TGCGCCAGCAGTGTATCGGGGGCCGGGGAGACCCAGTACTTC. Amino acid sequence: CASSVSGAGETQYF.